These 20 T cell receptor beta chains were all obtained from the same sample, sequenced in a study of T-cell reconstitution after alpha-beta-depleted transplantation in children. No antigens are known for them. A TCRbeta library incorporating unique molecular identifiers was prepared. TCRdb redid the calling of the PCR reads with MiXCR, one entry per CDR3 protein. The sample contains 330,000 or so distinct CDR3 sequences, almost 8% of which appear only once. Whole-study results and caveats: Most T-cell counts and diversity one year after the transplant came from T cells that were newly produced.

The input for sequencing was peripheral blood, taken 360 days after TCRalphabeta/CD19-depleted stem cell transplant. Receptors originate from a female patient between 2 and 10 years old who had a stem cell transplant for Fanconi anemia, so the T cells may come from the graft donor.

This chain joins TRBV6-5 and TRBJ2-3; perhaps D is TRBD1 or TRBD2 (6 bases each). CDR1 and CDR2 (germline): MNHEY, SVGAGI. CDR3 length: 15 amino acids. With 1 base removed from V and 5 bases from J, the gap between germline ends came to 13 bases. This chain's CDR3 is CASSYLGGKIDTQYF. The CDR3 coding sequence is TGTGCCAGCAGTTACTTAGGGGGGAAGATAGATACGCAGTATTTT.

This clonotype was picked up many times. The genes are TRBV11-2 and TRBJ2-2, with D perhaps matching TRBD1 (6 bases). CDR1 is SGHAT and CDR2 is FQNNGV in the germline V gene. The CDR3 spans 18 residues. Trimming cost V 4 bases and J 4 bases, with 22 bases left between them. For the CDR3, the DNA is TGTGCCAGCAGCTCAATGTGGTTTTGGGGGCGCGGCACCGGGGAGCTGTTTTTT. Protein: CASSSMWFWGRGTGELFF.

This clonotype was seen only a few times. V is TRBV6-2 or TRBV6-3 and J is TRBJ2-7, with 12 bases fitting TRBD1. CDR1 is MNHEY, CDR2 SVGEGT, per germline. Losses at the gene ends were 7 bases for V and 5 bases for J; bases not matched to a gene: 9. The CDR3 loop spans 15 amino acids. The chain's CDR3 is CASIPRGTGGDEQYF. The CDR3 DNA reads as TGTGCCAGCATCCCTCGGGGGACAGGGGGCGACGAGCAGTACTTC.

The rearrangement uses TRBV20-1 and TRBJ2-1, with 8 bases matching TRBD2. The ends lost 6 bases at V and 2 bases at J; junction bases unmatched: 6. Germline V lookup: CDR1 DFQATT, CDR2 SNEGSKA (reference sequence). This CDR3 is built from 14 residues. The CDR3 here is CSAYGGVAYNEQFF. The CDR3 nucleotides read TGCAGTGCCTACGGGGGGGTTGCCTACAATGAGCAGTTCTTC.

In its sample, this clonotype was seen a few times. The CDR3 reads CASSPATGEVYGYTF. The CDR3 DNA follows: TGTGCCAGCTCACCCGCGACAGGGGAGGTCTATGGCTACACCTTC. V gene TRBV18 combines with J gene TRBJ1-2, with 8 bases identical to TRBD1. Trimming removed 3 bases from V and 4 bases from J; junction bases left unmatched: 7. The length of the CDR3 is 15 residues. Germline CDR1 reads KGHSH; CDR2 reads LQKENI.

The rearrangement joins TRBV6-5 to TRBJ2-1, with TRBD1 as a possible D gene (6 bases). Deletions cut 4 bases from V and 7 bases from J, with 17 bases between. CDR3 length: 15 residues. Germline V gene lookup returns CDR1 MNHEY and CDR2 SVGAGI. CDR3: CASSSETGLVNEQFF. In nucleotides, the CDR3 is TGTGCCAGCAGTTCCGAAACAGGGCTCGTAAATGAGCAGTTCTTC.

A word on this clonotype: This may stem from a read error, because a much larger clone lies one nucleotide away. The chain employs TRBV4-3 and TRBJ2-7, with D perhaps assigned TRBD1 or TRBD2 (5 bases each). The V end was cut by 2 bases, the J end by 3 bases, with 11 bases between. CDR1 and CDR2 (germline): LGHNA, YSLEER. This CDR3 has 14 residues. The CDR3 coding sequence is TGCGCCAGCAGCCAAAGCCGAGGGGACTACGAGCAGTACTTC. This translates into CASSQSRGDYEQYF.

This clonotype was recorded many times. This rearrangement joins TRBV7-9 to TRBJ1-4; maybe TRBD1 (5 bases). Per germline, CDR1 SEHNR and CDR2 FQNEAQ (reference sequence). The length of the CDR3 is 17 residues. Trimming pared 0 bases from V and 3 bases from J, leaving 14 bases between. CDR3 in DNA: TGTGCCAGCAGCTTAGCCTCTCTGGGGACGTCTAATGAAAAACTGTTTTTT. Translation: CASSLASLGTSNEKLFF.

This clonotype has a handful of counts. CDR3 sequence: CASSMGESTDTQYF. The CDR3 coding sequence is TGCGCCAGCAGCATGGGAGAAAGCACAGATACGCAGTATTTT. The gene calls are TRBV5-1 and TRBJ2-3, with D possibly being TRBD2 (5 bases). The germline V gene has CDR1 SGHRS and CDR2 YFSETQ. V shed 4 bases and J shed 0 bases, with 9 bases lying between them. CDR3 size: 14 residues.

The CDR3 protein is CASSLWARGTYEQYF. The CDR3 bases are TGTGCCAGCAGTCTCTGGGCCAGGGGGACCTACGAGCAGTACTTC. The V gene is TRBV14, the J gene TRBJ2-7; 7 nucleotides line up with TRBD1. Germline trimming cut 6 bases from V and 2 bases from J; bases unmatched to any gene: 10. Germline CDR1 SGHDN, CDR2 FVKESK. This CDR3 has 15 residues.

The genes are TRBV6-1 and TRBJ1-3; D is undetermined. The CDR3 is 15 amino acids. V lost 4 bases, J lost 0 bases, and 10 bases lay in between. Germline CDR1 MNHNS, CDR2 SASEGT. This chain's CDR3 is CASSARADSGNTIYF. CDR3 in DNA: TGTGCCAGCAGTGCTCGTGCGGACTCTGGAAACACCATATATTTT.

This clonotype came up a few times. The V and J genes are TRBV10-2 and TRBJ2-1; TRBD2 agrees at 8 bases. CDR1 is WSHSY and CDR2 is SAAADI in the germline V gene. V dropped 2 bases and J dropped 7; count of bases not matched to a gene: 7. The CDR3 covers 15 residues. The DNA for the CDR3 is TGCGCCAGCAGTGAGGGTCGGGGGGGCCTAAATGAGCAGTTCTTC. It translates to CASSEGRGGLNEQFF.

Many counts were recorded for this clonotype. V is TRBV27 and J is TRBJ2-1; D is unresolved. Germline lookup yields CDR1 MNHEY and CDR2 SMNVEV (reference sequence). Trimming left V 8 bases short and J 4 bases short, with 12 bases between. The CDR3 spans 13 residues. This CDR3 reads CASRTTYYNEQFF. CDR3 nucleotide sequence: TGTGCCAGCCGAACTACTTATTACAATGAGCAGTTCTTC.

This clonotype was seen repeatedly, ten times or more. The chain employs TRBV2 and TRBJ2-3, with D unclear. The CDR3 spans 11 residues. V lost 10 bases and J 1 base, leaving 6 bases between the germline ends. Germline CDR1 is SNHLY and CDR2 is FYNNEI. DNA for the CDR3: TGTGCCACCAGAGGCACAGATACGCAGTATTTT. This translates into CATRGTDTQYF.

There are many counts of this clonotype. The chain is built from TRBV5-1 and TRBJ2-1, with D tentatively TRBD1 or TRBD2 (7 bases each). Germline V gene sequence: CDR1 SGHRS, CDR2 YFSETQ. Trimming shortened V by 4 bases and J by 6 bases, and 17 bases separated the two germline ends. This CDR3 comprises 15 residues. CDR3 coding DNA: TGCGCCAGCAGCCGGCAGGGGGGGGCCTTCAATGAGCAGTTCTTC. Translated: CASSRQGGAFNEQFF.

This clonotype occurred many times. CDR3 region: CASWGQGSNGANVLTF. For the CDR3, the DNA is TGTGCCAGCTGGGGGCAGGGGTCCAATGGGGCCAACGTCCTGACTTTC. V is TRBV12-3 or TRBV12-4 and J is TRBJ2-6, with D perhaps TRBD1 (6 bases). Trimming took off 8 bases at V and 3 bases at J, with 17 bases between the two ends. The length of the CDR3 is 16 residues.

This clonotype was recorded a few times. The chain carries TRBV29-1 and TRBJ2-1; D remains unclear. Germline V CDR1 and CDR2: SQVTM, ANQGSEA. The CDR3 covers 12 residues. Trimming cost V 3 bases and J 3 bases, with 6 bases left between them. The CDR3 DNA sequence: TGCAGCGTTGACAGCAGCTACAATGAGCAGTTCTTC. The encoded protein is CSVDSSYNEQFF.

At least ten counts were recorded for this clonotype. V gene TRBV20-1 combines with J gene TRBJ2-1, with D perhaps matching TRBD2 (5 bases). The CDR3 runs to 12 residues. Germline loops: CDR1 DFQATT, CDR2 SNEGSKA (reference sequence). Deletions cut 1 base from V and 7 bases from J, with 8 bases between. In DNA form, the CDR3 reads TGCAGTGCTAGAGGAGGGTCGAATGAGCAGTTCTTC. The encoded protein is CSARGGSNEQFF.

This clonotype was recorded at least ten times. V usage is TRBV12-3 or TRBV12-4 and J usage is TRBJ2-2; possibly TRBD1 for D (5 bases). This CDR3 comprises 15 residues. Trimming cost V 1 base and J 5 bases, with 11 bases left between them. The CDR3 region is CASSLEGPRTGELFF. In DNA, the CDR3 is TGTGCCAGCAGTTTAGAGGGGCCTCGGACCGGGGAGCTGTTTTTT.

The genes are TRBV7-9 and TRBJ2-7; the match to TRBD2 covers 7 bases. The CDR3 length is 15 residues. Germline lookup yields CDR1 SEHNR and CDR2 FQNEAQ (reference sequence). V lost 4 bases to trimming and J lost 1 base; unmatched junction nucleotides: 7. The CDR3, as DNA: TGTGCCAGCAGCTCCCATTGGGGGGGATCCTACGAGCAGTACTTC. This translates into CASSSHWGGSYEQYF.